This T cell receptor (beta chain) was captured in a study of T cell changes during pregnancy in multiple sclerosis. TCRdb's table, derived via immunoSEQ multiplex PCR, lists solely in-frame clones and lacks some. The sample holds just over 60,000 clones, about nine tenths seen once. CDR3 length equals 14 residues. Germline CDR1 SNHLY, CDR2 FYNNEI. The V and J ends lost 6 bases and 3 bases, in that order; junction bases with no gene match: 7. The chain combines TRBV2 with TRBJ1-1, with TRBD1 matching over 7 bases. Sample: peripheral blood, taken in the second trimester of pregnancy. This receptor was obtained from a female donor in good health, enrolled as a control in a pregnancy study. The CDR3 protein is CASRAGQIDTEAFF. The CDR3 DNA reads TGTGCCAGCAGGGCGGGACAGATTGACACTGAAGCTTTCTTT.